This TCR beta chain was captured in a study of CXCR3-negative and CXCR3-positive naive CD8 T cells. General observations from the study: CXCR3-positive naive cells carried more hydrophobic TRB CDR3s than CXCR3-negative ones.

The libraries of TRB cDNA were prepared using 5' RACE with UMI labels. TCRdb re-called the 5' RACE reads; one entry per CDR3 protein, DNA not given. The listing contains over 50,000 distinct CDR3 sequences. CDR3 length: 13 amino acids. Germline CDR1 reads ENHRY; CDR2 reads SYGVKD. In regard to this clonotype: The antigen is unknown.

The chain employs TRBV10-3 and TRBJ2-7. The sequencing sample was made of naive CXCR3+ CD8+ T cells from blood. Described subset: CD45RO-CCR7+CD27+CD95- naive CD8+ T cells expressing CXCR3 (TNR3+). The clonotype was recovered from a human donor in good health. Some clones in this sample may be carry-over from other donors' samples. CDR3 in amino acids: CAIMESPTYEQYF.